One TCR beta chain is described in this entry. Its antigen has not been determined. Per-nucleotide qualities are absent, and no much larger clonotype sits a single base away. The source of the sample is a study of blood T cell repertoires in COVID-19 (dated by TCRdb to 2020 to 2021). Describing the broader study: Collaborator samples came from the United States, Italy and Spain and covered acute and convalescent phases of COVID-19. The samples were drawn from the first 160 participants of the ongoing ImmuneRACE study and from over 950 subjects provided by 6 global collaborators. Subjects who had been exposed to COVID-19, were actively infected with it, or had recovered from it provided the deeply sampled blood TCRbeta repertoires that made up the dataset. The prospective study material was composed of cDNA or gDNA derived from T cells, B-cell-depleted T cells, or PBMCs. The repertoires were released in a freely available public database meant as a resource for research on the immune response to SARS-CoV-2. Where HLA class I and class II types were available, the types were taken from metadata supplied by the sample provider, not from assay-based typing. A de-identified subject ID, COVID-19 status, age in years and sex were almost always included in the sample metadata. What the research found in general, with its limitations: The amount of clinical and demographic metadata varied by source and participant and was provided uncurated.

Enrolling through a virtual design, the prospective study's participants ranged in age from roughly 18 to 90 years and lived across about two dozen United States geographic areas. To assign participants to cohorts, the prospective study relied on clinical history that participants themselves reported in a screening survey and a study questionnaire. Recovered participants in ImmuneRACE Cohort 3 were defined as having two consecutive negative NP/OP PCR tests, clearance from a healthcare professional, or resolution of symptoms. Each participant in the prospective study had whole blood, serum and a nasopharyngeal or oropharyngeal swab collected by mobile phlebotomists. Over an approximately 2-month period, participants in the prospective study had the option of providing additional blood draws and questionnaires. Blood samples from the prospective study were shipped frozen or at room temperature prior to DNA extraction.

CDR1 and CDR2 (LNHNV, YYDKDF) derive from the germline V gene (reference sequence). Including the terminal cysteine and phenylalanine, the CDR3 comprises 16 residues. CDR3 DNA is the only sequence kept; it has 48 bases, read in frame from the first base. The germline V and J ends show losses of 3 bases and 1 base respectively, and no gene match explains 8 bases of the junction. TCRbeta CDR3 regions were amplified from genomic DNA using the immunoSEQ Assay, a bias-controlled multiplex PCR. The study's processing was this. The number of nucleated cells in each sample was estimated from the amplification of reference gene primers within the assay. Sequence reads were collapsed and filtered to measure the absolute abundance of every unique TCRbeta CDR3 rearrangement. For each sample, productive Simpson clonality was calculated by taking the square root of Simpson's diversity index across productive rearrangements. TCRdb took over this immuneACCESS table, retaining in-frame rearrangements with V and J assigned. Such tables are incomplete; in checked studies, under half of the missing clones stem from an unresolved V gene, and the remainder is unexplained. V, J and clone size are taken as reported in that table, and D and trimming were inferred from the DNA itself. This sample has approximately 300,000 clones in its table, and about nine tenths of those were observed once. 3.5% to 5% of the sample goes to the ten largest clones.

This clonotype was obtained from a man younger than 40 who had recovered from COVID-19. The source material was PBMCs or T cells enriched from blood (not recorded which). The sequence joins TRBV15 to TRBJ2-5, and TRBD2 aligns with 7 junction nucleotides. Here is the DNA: TGTGCCACCAGCAGCTCTAGCGGCGGTTTCCAAGAGACCCAGTACTTC. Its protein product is CATSSSSGGFQETQYF.